The sequence of this TCR beta chain was determined in a study of tumor-infiltrating lymphocytes in oesophageal squamous cell carcinoma. This clonotype appeared many times. TCRdb re-derived calls from the PCR reads in MiXCR, one entry per CDR3 protein. The sample yields approximately 20,000 distinct CDR3 sequences, about 40% seen once. Per the germline V gene, CDR1 is MDHEN and CDR2 is SYDVKM. The CDR3 has 16 amino acids. Germline trimming cut 4 bases from V and 1 base from J; bases unmatched to any gene: 8. The sequence was collected from a male donor with esophageal squamous cell carcinoma. The sequencing input was normal esophageal tissue next to the tumor. This chain uses TRBV28 with TRBJ2-5, with 8 positions matching TRBD2. CDR3 coding DNA: TGTGCCAGCAGTTCGGGAGGGGCTCAAGCCCAAGAGACCCAGTACTTC. As protein: CASSSGGAQAQETQYF.